This is a list of T cell receptor beta chains from one sample in a study of blood T cell repertoires in COVID-19. Using immunoSEQ multiplex PCR, the repertoire was profiled, and TCRdb retains in-frame clones only, with some absent. This sample has some 95,000 clones; around 90% occur once, and the top ten carry 3.5% to 5.5%. The sample comprised peripheral blood. Receptors were obtained from a man aged 65 to 85 with acute or convalescent COVID-19. Both conserved end residues are part of each CDR3.

J | V | CDR3
TRBJ2-2 | TRBV19 | CASSTQVNTGELFF
TRBJ2-7 | TRBV5-5 | CASSPGQWGSSYEQYF
TRBJ1-2 | TRBV11-1 | CASSSHGSGTVYGYTF
TRBJ2-2 | TRBV9 | CASTSAPGGELFF
TRBJ2-5 | TRBV28 | CASYTGTSEQETQYF
TRBJ2-3 | TRBV5-1 | CASSSTSGGARPTDTQYF
TRBJ2-2 | TRBV5-1 | CASTSTGANTGELFF
TRBJ1-2 | TRBV5-1 | CASSPQGSNYGYTF
TRBJ1-2 | TRBV5-1 | CASSLAEGRGQGYTF
TRBJ1-2 | TRBV6-1 | CASSEGTGAGGYTF
TRBJ2-1 | TRBV9 | CASSVVDTSGYNEQFF
TRBJ1-1 | TRBV24-1 | CATPSYRGSGTEAFF
TRBJ2-6 | TRBV3-1/TRBV3-2 | CASTPGSAGANVLTF
TRBJ1-6 | TRBV5-1 | CASSLDGTAPYSPLHF
TRBJ1-1 | TRBV28 | CASTRGMNTEAFF
TRBJ1-5 | TRBV4-2 | CASSPGSDLYSNQPQHF
TRBJ1-4 | TRBV6-6 | CASSYAERNEKLFF
TRBJ2-1 | TRBV6-1 | CASSVSVGSILGEQFF
TRBJ1-1 | TRBV6-5 | CASSYSLSRRAAEAFF
TRBJ1-2 | TRBV6-5 | CASSRLSTDNYGYTF
TRBJ1-2 | TRBV19 | CASSITDYGYTF
TRBJ2-2 | TRBV7-6 | CASLLGPNTGELFF
TRBJ1-1 | TRBV28 | CASSSNSGQGGAFF
TRBJ1-2 | TRBV2 | CASREGQGAYYGYTF
TRBJ2-3 | TRBV7-3 | CASSLAGGQVDTQYF
TRBJ1-6 | TRBV6-5 | CASLPGQINSPLHF
TRBJ1-6 | TRBV5-5 | CASSFGGGGNSPLHF
TRBJ2-1 | TRBV6-2/TRBV6-3 | CASSYSRSGEVYNEQFF
TRBJ2-5 | TRBV25-1 | CASSEYGSGAAETQYF
TRBJ1-6 | TRBV6-1 | CASSELGQGNSPLHF
TRBJ1-4 | TRBV5-5 | CASSLMGQGGGEKLFF
TRBJ1-5 | TRBV30 | CAWSESTGLSNQPQHF
TRBJ1-4 | TRBV7-9 | CASRRVNNEKLFF
TRBJ2-3 | TRBV28 | CASSLTRGRTDTQYF
TRBJ1-4 | TRBV7-2 | CASSLFGGMRKLFF
TRBJ1-5 | TRBV27 | CASSFISGGGNQPQHF
TRBJ1-6 | TRBV5-4 | CASSPGQDRDSPLHF
TRBJ2-5 | TRBV3-1/TRBV3-2 | CASSQIVNIQETQYF
TRBJ2-6 | TRBV6-5 | CASRAGSGANVLTF
TRBJ2-4 | TRBV28 | CASSSGVLAKNIQYF
TRBJ1-5 | TRBV7-6 | CASSLGSGDQPQHF
TRBJ2-3 | TRBV3-1/TRBV3-2 | CASSQEAGLRGDTQYF
TRBJ2-7 | TRBV6-5 | CASRTGQGAYEQYF
TRBJ1-4 | TRBV15 | CATSRDNGGQGAREKLFF
TRBJ2-3 | TRBV7-6 | CASSFLGQGSTDTQYF
TRBJ2-1 | TRBV10-2 | CASKLAQELYNEQFF
TRBJ1-5 | TRBV2 | CASSTGGYQPQHF
TRBJ2-1 | TRBV3-1/TRBV3-2 | CASSPLTSGGYNEQFF
TRBJ2-3 | TRBV6-5 | CASTTQGASTDTQYF
TRBJ2-1 | TRBV11-3 | CASSLGRGPGREQFF
TRBJ1-1 | TRBV29-1 | CSVSGTGGTEAFF
TRBJ2-1 | TRBV28 | CASSLTGLAGPSYNEQFF
TRBJ2-3 | TRBV5-1 | CASSFNPAGGGTDTQYF
TRBJ2-7 | TRBV9 | CASSVDISYEQYF
TRBJ1-1 | TRBV24-1 | CATSEQQGQTEAFF
TRBJ2-3 | TRBV5-1 | CASSLEATGGSADTQYF
TRBJ1-1 | TRBV29-1 | CSGQGQKNTEAFF
TRBJ2-1 | TRBV2 | CASSPLGQSNNEQFF
TRBJ1-1 | TRBV27 | CASRAAGGWPFF